These 5 T cell receptor beta chains were all obtained from the same sample, sequenced in a study of Graves' ophthalmopathy and Graves' hyperthyroidism. From RNA, the CDR3 regions of TCR beta chains were amplified and sequenced. RT-PCR in the first round used HTBI primers; a second-round multiplex PCR followed. MiXCR, run by TCRdb on the multiplex PCR reads, gives a single entry per CDR3 protein. The sample carries 500,000 to 700,000 distinct CDR3 sequences, about a fifth recorded once. Source material: peripheral blood. The receptors stem from a woman between 18 and 29 years old with stable Graves' hyperthyroidism. Some clones in this sample may be carry-over from other donors' samples.

J is TRBJ2-7 and V is TRBV12-3 or TRBV12-4, with a weak D call TRBD1 (5 bases). V was shortened by 1 base and J by 0 bases, with 10 bases between the two germline ends. This CDR3 is built from 15 residues. The CDR3, as DNA: TGTGCCAGCAGTTTAGGGTCAGGGTTCTCCTACGAGCAGTACTTC. Translated, it gives CASSLGSGFSYEQYF.

This clonotype was seen a few times. The genes are TRBV19 and TRBJ1-5; no definite D call. V lost 3 bases and J lost 4, with 13 bases in between. The length of the CDR3 is 15 residues. Per germline, CDR1 LNHDA and CDR2 SQIVND (reference sequence). The CDR3 DNA follows: TGTGCCAGTAGTATGTCAGGTTTTCCTAATCAGCCCCAGCATTTT. Translated, it gives CASSMSGFPNQPQHF.

In its sample, this clonotype was seen many times. The chain employs TRBV28 and TRBJ2-5; TRBD2 matches at 11 bases. Germline V CDR1 and CDR2: MDHEN, SYDVKM. This CDR3 comprises 16 residues. The V segment lost 4 bases and the J segment 5 bases; nucleotides outside the gene matches: 9. CDR3 sequence: CASSSPRLAGKETQYF. CDR3 sequence (DNA): TGTGCCAGCAGTTCGCCTAGACTAGCGGGAAAGGAGACCCAGTACTTC.

This clonotype was seen ten or more times. This chain connects TRBV6-4 to TRBJ1-2; D is undetermined. Germline CDR1 is MRHNA and CDR2 is SNTAGT. The CDR3 is 12 amino acids. Deletions cut 0 bases from V and 8 bases from J, with 7 bases between. CDR3 DNA sequence: TGTGCCAGCAGTGACTCGATGGGAGGCTACACCTTC. Protein product: CASSDSMGGYTF.

This clonotype was observed at least ten times. The chain employs TRBV28 and TRBJ2-7, with D possibly TRBD1 on 5 matching bases. The V end was cut by 8 bases, the J end by 3 bases, with 11 bases between. There are 12 residues in the CDR3. Germline CDR1 and CDR2: MDHEN and SYDVKM. The CDR3 DNA follows: TGTGCCAGCGGAATACAGGACTACGAGCAGTACTTC. Protein product: CASGIQDYEQYF.